The rows below give T cell receptor beta chains drawn from one sample of a study of blood T cell repertoires in COVID-19. Repertoires were generated with immunoSEQ multiplex PCR, while TCRdb's copy carries only in-frame clones and drops some. The sample records 110,000 to 150,000 clones, 82% being singletons. Specimen: peripheral blood. All receptors derive from a woman aged 80 or over with acute or convalescent COVID-19. Both conserved end residues are part of each CDR3. Each record gives: J gene, clone size, CDR3 length, V gene, D gene, CDR3 DNA, CDR3 protein. D genes are given only for firm matches. Where a row states a size, it is once, few, many or the class of an expanded clone; other rows omit it.

>TRBJ1-6|.|14|TRBV5-1|.
TGCGCCAGCACGGGGGGAGATAATAATTCACCCCTCCACTTT
CASTGGDNNSPLHF
>TRBJ2-5|.|15|TRBV28|TRBD2
TGTGCCAGCAGTTCCCCCCTAGCGGTGGATGAGACCCAGTACTTC
CASSSPLAVDETQYF
>TRBJ1-1|.|12|TRBV12-3/TRBV12-4|.
.
CASSSSGTEAFF
>TRBJ2-3|.|15|TRBV4-1|.
TGCGCCAGCAGCCAACCGAGCGGTTTCGGAGATACGCAGTATTTT
CASSQPSGFGDTQYF
>TRBJ2-1|.|19|TRBV7-9|TRBD2
TGTGCCAGCAGCTCGACGTCCCACTCGGGGGGTAACTCCTACAATGAGCAGTTCTTC
CASSSTSHSGGNSYNEQFF
>TRBJ2-3|.|14|TRBV5-6|TRBD1
TGTGCCAGCAGCCCCCGACAGGGCGCAGATACGCAGTATTTT
CASSPRQGADTQYF
>TRBJ2-3|.|16|TRBV5-1|TRBD2
TGCGCCAGCAGCCTGGGGGGAGGGCCGGTGACAGATACGCAGTATTTT
CASSLGGGPVTDTQYF
>TRBJ2-3|.|14|TRBV5-1|.
TGCGCCAGCAGCTTTGGGGCAGCCACAGATACGCAGTATTTT
CASSFGAATDTQYF
>TRBJ2-3|.|14|TRBV14|.
TGTGCCAGCGCAGGGATCGGGTCCACAGATACGCAGTATTTT
CASAGIGSTDTQYF
>TRBJ1-5|once|19|TRBV4-2|.
TGTGCCAGCAGCCAAGATGGATTTTTTTCGGGAGGTAGCAATCAGCCCCAGCATTTT
CASSQDGFFSGGSNQPQHF
>TRBJ2-7|.|15|TRBV6-5|.
TGTGCCAGCAGGTACATCGAACACCCCGGACAGGAGCAGTACTTC
CASRYIEHPGQEQYF
>TRBJ2-3|once|15|TRBV27|.
TGTGCCAGCAGTTTATCCGCGGGTTTCACAGATACGCAGTATTTT
CASSLSAGFTDTQYF
>TRBJ2-5|.|15|TRBV5-6|.
TGTGCCAGCAGCTTGATACAGGCCGACCAAGAGACCCAGTACTTC
CASSLIQADQETQYF
>TRBJ1-2|few|16|TRBV11-2|.
TGTGCCAGCAGCTCCGTTACAGGGAGGGGGGACTATGGCTACACCTTC
CASSSVTGRGDYGYTF
>TRBJ2-5|.|16|TRBV19|TRBD1
TGTGCCAGTAGTAAGTGGACAGGGGGGAATGGAGAGACCCAGTACTTC
CASSKWTGGNGETQYF
>TRBJ2-7|once|17|TRBV4-1|TRBD1
TGCGCCAGCAGCCTCGGGACAGGGGGTATATTCTCCTACGAGCAGTACTTC
CASSLGTGGIFSYEQYF
>TRBJ1-4|.|14|TRBV5-6|TRBD1
TGTGCCAGCAGACCCTGGACAGGGGATGAAAAACTGTTTTTT
CASRPWTGDEKLFF
>TRBJ1-6|.|15|TRBV5-1|.
TGCGCCAGCAGCTTGGGTGCAGGGTATAATTCACCCCTCCACTTT
CASSLGAGYNSPLHF
>TRBJ2-1|.|15|TRBV4-1|TRBD1
TGCGCCAGCAGCCTAACAGGGGGCCCCTACAATGAGCAGTTCTTC
CASSLTGGPYNEQFF
>TRBJ2-5|few|17|TRBV15|TRBD2
TGTGCCACCAGCAGAGGACGGGGACTAGCGGGAAAAGAGACCCAGTACTTC
CATSRGRGLAGKETQYF
>TRBJ2-4|.|15|TRBV19|TRBD1
TGTGCCAGTAGTATTGGGACAGCAATAGAAAACATTCAGTACTTC
CASSIGTAIENIQYF
>TRBJ2-5|few|13|TRBV12-3/TRBV12-4|.
TGTGCCAGCAGGATTGGCGGGGTAGAGACCCAGTACTTC
CASRIGGVETQYF
>TRBJ2-1|.|15|TRBV19|TRBD2
TGTGCCAGTAGTCACCCCCCCAGCGGGAGCGATGAGCAGTTCTTC
CASSHPPSGSDEQFF
>TRBJ1-2|.|19|TRBV4-1|TRBD1
TGCGCCAGCAGCCAGATCGGACGGAGGACAGGTAGAACAGGCTATGGCTACACCTTC
CASSQIGRRTGRTGYGYTF
>TRBJ1-3|.|15|TRBV11-2|TRBD1
TGTGCCAGCAGCTTTGACAGGGGGTCCGGAAACACCATATATTTT
CASSFDRGSGNTIYF
>TRBJ2-4|.|12|TRBV28|.
TGTGCCAGCAGTTTCAGGGAAACCATTCAGTACTTC
CASSFRETIQYF
>TRBJ2-2|.|15|TRBV5-4|TRBD1
TGTGCCAGCAGCCCGGGACAGGGAGACACCGGGGAGCTGTTTTTT
CASSPGQGDTGELFF
>TRBJ1-2|.|15|TRBV19|.
TGTGCCAGTATTCCGGCAGGGGTCTATACCTATGGCTACACCTTC
CASIPAGVYTYGYTF
>TRBJ1-4|.|12|TRBV3-1/TRBV3-2|TRBD1
TGTGCCAGCAGCTTACAGGGGTTTAAACTGTTTTTT
CASSLQGFKLFF
>TRBJ1-2|once|14|TRBV30|.
TGTGCCTGGAGTGCCACGAGGGGGAACTATGGCTACACCTTC
CAWSATRGNYGYTF
>TRBJ2-1|.|18|TRBV7-6|TRBD2
TGTGCCAGCAGCTTTGGGACTAGCGGGGGTCCGGGGTACAATGAGCAGTTCTTC
CASSFGTSGGPGYNEQFF
>TRBJ1-4|.|18|TRBV28|.
TGTGCCAGCAGTTTTCGAGGCGACGGCCCCCTTTTTAATGAAAAACTGTTTTTT
CASSFRGDGPLFNEKLFF
>TRBJ1-1|.|14|TRBV14|.
TGTGCCAGCAGCCATCGTAACAGGATCTCTGAAGCTTTCTTT
CASSHRNRISEAFF
>TRBJ2-1|.|13|TRBV19|.
TGTGCCAGTAGTTATCCGGGAGACAATGAGCAGTTCTTC
CASSYPGDNEQFF
>TRBJ1-5|.|18|TRBV10-3|TRBD1
TGTGCCATCAGTGAGTCGGGGGTCGGGACAGGGATCAATCAGCCCCAGCATTTT
CAISESGVGTGINQPQHF
>TRBJ2-2|few|15|TRBV6-5|TRBD2
TGTGCCAGCAGGCTAGCGGGACCCTTCACCGGGGAGCTGTTTTTT
CASRLAGPFTGELFF
>TRBJ2-7|once|15|TRBV2|TRBD2
TGTGCCAGCAGTGAATCGGCTAGCGGGCCCTACGAGCAGTACTTC
CASSESASGPYEQYF
>TRBJ1-4|.|16|TRBV9|TRBD1
TGTGCCAGCAGCAGACAGGGCTTCCGGACTAATGAAAAACTGTTTTTT
CASSRQGFRTNEKLFF
>TRBJ2-7|once|16|TRBV3-1/TRBV3-2|TRBD1
TGTGCCAGCAGCCCCGGACAGGGGGGATATTCCTACGAGCAGTACTTC
CASSPGQGGYSYEQYF
>TRBJ2-6|.|16|TRBV18|.
TGTGCCAGCTCACCAGTTGCCGGCTCTGGGGCCAACGTCCTGACTTTC
CASSPVAGSGANVLTF
>TRBJ1-1|once|14|TRBV18|.
TGTGCCAGCTCTCGCGGGACCGCGAACACTGAAGCTTTCTTT
CASSRGTANTEAFF
>TRBJ1-6|.|15|TRBV5-1|TRBD1
TGCGCCAGCAGCATAGGGACAGGCGGCAATTCACCCCTCCACTTT
CASSIGTGGNSPLHF
>TRBJ2-1|.|13|TRBV28|TRBD2
TGTGCCACTACTAGCGGGGGGTACAATGAGCAGTTCTTC
CATTSGGYNEQFF